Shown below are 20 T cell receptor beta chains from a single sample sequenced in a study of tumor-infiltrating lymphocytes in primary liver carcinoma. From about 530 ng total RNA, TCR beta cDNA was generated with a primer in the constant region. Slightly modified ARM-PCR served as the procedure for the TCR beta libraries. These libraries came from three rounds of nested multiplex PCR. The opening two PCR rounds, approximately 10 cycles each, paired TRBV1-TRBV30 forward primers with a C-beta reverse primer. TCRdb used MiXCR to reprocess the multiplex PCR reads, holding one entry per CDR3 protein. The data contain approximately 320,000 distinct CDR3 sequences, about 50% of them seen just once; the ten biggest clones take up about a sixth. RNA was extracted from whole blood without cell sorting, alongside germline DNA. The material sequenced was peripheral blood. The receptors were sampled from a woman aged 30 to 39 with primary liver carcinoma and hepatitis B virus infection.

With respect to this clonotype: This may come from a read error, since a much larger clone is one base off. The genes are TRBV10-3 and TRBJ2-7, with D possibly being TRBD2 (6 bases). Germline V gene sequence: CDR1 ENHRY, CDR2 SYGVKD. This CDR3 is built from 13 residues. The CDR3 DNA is TGTGCCATCGGTGATGGTAGCGGCTACGAGCAGTACTTC. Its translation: CAIGDGSGYEQYF.

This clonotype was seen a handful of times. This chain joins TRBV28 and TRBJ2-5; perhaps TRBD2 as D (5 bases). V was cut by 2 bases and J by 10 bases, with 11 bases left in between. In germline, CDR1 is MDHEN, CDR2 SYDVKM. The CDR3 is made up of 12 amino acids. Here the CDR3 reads CASSLRGMGQYF. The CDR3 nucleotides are TGTGCCAGCAGTTTAAGAGGGATGGGCCAGTACTTC.

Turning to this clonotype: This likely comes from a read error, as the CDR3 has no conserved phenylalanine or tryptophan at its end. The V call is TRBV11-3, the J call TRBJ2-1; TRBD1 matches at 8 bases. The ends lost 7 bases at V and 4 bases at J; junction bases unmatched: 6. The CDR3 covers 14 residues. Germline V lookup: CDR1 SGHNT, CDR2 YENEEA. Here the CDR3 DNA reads TGTGCCAGCAACTCCCGGGACAGGTACAATGAGCAGTTCCTC. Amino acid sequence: CASNSRDRYNEQFL.

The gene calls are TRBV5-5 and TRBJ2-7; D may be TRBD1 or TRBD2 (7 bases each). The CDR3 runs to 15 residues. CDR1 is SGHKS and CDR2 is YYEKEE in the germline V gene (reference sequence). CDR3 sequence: CGSSQQGGSSYEQYF. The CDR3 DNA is TGTGGCAGTAGCCAGCAGGGGGGGAGCTCCTACGAGCAGTACTTC.

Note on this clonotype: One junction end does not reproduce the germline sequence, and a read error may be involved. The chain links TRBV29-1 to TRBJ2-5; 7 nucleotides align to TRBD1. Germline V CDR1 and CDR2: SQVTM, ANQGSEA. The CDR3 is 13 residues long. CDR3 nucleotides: TGCAGCGTTGAGGTCAACAGGGGAGAGACCCAACACTTC. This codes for CSVEVNRGETQHF.

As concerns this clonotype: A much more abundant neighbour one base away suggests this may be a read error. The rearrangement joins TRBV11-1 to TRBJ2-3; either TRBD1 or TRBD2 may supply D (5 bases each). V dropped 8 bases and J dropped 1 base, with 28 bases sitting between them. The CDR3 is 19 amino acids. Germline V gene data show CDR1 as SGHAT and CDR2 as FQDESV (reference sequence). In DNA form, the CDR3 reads TGTGCCAGCGGCTCTGGGGGAAGCTCTGTTGGAGCCCGCACAGATACGCAGTATTTT. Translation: CASGSGGSSVGARTDTQYF.

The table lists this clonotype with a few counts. The CDR3 DNA is TGCAGCGCCGGAGGGGGAGCGAATCAGCCCCAGCATTTT. Translating gives CSAGGGANQPQHF. J is TRBJ1-5 and V is TRBV29-1; D perhaps matches TRBD1 (6 bases). CDR1 and CDR2 from the germline V gene are SQVTM and ANQGSEA. V dropped 7 bases and J dropped 4 bases, with 14 bases sitting between them. The CDR3 spans 13 residues. Full variable domain (rest looked up from reference TRBV29-1 and TRBJ1-5): SAVISQKPSRDICQRGTSLTIQCQVDSQVTMMFWYRQQPGQSLTLIATANQGSEATYESGFVIDKFPISRPNLTFSTLTVSNMSPEDSSIYLCSAGGGANQPQHFGDGTRLSIL.

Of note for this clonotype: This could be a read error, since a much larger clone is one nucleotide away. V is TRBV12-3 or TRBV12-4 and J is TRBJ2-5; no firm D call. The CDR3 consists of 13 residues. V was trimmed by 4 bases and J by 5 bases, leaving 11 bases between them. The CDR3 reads CASSSGWTETQYF. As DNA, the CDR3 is TGTGCCAGCAGTTCCGGCTGGACGGAGACCCAGTACTTC.

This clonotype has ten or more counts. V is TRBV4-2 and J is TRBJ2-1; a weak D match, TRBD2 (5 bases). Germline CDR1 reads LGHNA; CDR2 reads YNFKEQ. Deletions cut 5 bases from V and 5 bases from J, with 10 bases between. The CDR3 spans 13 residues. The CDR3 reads CASSTGRDNEQFF. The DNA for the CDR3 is TGTGCCAGCAGCACGGGAAGGGACAATGAGCAGTTCTTC.

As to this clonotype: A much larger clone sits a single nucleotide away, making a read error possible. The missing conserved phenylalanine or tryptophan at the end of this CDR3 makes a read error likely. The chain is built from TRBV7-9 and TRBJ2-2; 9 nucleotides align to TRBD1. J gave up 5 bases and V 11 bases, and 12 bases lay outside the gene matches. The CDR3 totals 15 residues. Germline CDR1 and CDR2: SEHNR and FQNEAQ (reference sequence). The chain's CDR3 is CAGSTGTGITGELFS. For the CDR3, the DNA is TGTGCCGGATCAACCGGGACAGGGATAACCGGGGAGCTGTTTTCT.

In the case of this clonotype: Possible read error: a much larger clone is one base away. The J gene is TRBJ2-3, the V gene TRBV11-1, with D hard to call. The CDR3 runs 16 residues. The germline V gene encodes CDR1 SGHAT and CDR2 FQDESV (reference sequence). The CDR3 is CVSSPQPSPAGGAQYF. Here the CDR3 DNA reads TGTGTCAGCAGCCCCCAACCCTCGCCAGCCGGCGGTGCGCAGTATTTT. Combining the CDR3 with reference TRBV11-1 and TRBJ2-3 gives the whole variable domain EAEVAQSPRYKITEKSQAVAFWCDPISGHATLYWYRQILGQGPELLVQFQDESVVDDSQLPKDRFSAERLKGVDSTLKIQPAELGDSAMYLCVSSPQPSPAGGAQYFGPGTRLTVL.

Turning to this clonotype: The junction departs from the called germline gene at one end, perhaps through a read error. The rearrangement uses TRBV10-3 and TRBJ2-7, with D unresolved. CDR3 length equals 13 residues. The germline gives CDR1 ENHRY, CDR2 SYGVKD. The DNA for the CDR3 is TGTGCCATCAACATCGACGGAAACTACGGGCAGTACTTC. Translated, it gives CAINIDGNYGQYF.

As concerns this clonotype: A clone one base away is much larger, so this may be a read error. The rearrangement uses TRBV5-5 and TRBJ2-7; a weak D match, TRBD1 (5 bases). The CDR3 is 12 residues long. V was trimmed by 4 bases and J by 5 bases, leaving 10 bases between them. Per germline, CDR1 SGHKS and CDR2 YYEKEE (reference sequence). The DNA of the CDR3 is TGTGCCAGCAGCCTGAAAGGGGACGAGCAGTACTTC. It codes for CASSLKGDEQYF.

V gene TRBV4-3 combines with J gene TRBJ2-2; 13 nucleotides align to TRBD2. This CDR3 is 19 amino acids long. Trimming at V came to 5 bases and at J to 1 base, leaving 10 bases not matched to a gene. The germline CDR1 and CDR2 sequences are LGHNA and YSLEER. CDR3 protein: CASSTSGTSGKRNTGELFF. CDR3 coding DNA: TGCGCCAGCAGCACATCCGGGACTAGCGGGAAGCGGAACACCGGGGAGCTGTTTTTT.

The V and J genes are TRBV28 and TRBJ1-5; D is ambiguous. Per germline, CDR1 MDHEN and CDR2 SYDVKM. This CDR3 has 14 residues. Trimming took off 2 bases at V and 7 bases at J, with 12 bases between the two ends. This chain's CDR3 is CASSLELRGQPQHF. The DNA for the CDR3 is TGTGCCAGCAGTTTAGAGCTTCGGGGACAGCCCCAGCATTTT.

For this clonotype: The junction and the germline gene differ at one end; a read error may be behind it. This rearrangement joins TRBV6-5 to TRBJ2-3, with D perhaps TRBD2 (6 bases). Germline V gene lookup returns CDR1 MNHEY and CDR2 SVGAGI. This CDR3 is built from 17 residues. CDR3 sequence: CASSYYGLTGPVDTQFF. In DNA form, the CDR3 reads TGTGCCAGCAGTTACTATGGACTAACGGGACCTGTAGATACGCAGTTTTTT.

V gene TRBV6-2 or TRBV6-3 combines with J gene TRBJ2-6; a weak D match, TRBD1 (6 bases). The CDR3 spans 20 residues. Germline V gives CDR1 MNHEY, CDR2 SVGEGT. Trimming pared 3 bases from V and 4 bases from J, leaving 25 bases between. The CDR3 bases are TGTGCCAGCAGTTATCCCGACATGAGGGGGAGATTGAGAGGGGCCAACGTCCTGACTTTC. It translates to CASSYPDMRGRLRGANVLTF.

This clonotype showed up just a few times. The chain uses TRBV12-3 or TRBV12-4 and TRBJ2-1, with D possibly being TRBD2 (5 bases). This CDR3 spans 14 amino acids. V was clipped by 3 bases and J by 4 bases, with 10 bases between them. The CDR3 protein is CASSFGRRYNEQFF. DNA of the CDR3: TGTGCCAGCAGTTTTGGGAGACGGTACAATGAGCAGTTCTTC.

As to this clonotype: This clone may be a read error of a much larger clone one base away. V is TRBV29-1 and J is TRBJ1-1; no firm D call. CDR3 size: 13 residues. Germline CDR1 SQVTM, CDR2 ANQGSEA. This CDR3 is CSVAYGQEVETFF. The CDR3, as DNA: TGCAGCGTTGCTTACGGGCAGGAGGTTGAAACTTTCTTT.

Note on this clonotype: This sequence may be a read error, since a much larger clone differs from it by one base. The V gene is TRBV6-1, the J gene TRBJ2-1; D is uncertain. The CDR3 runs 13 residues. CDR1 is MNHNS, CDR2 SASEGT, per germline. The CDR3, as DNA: TGTGCCAGCAGAACCACGGCTTACAATGAGCACTTCTTC. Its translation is CASRTTAYNEHFF.